This TCR beta chain came from a study of human T cells and chemical hapten exposure. Across the whole study: The study lasted roughly 22 weeks, and patients were dosed weekly with diphenylcyclopropenone on the scalp throughout.

Study outcomes and limitations: Sensitizing to DPC left TCRs with a frequency above 1 in 1000 unaltered.

The V and J ends lost 2 bases and 2 bases, in that order; junction bases with no gene match: 8. The CDR3 consists of 17 residues. Germline loops: CDR1 SEHNR, CDR2 FQNEAQ (reference sequence). The library gave individual cDNA molecules unique molecular identifiers. MiXCR, applied by TCRdb to the RACE reads, yields one record per CDR3 protein. The sample yields tens of thousands of distinct CDR3 sequences, approximately 9.5% seen once. This clonotype was counted many times. Its antigen is undetermined. Time point of the sample: patch test 2, 6 weeks after DPC sensitization. Treatment meaning: therapeutic diphenylcyclopropenone sensitization with weekly scalp DPC. It was unfractionated whole blood from which total RNA was extracted. Blood was drawn before each patch test was applied.

The sequence derives from a woman in her thirties with alopecia areata. Some clones in this sample may be carry-over from other donors' samples. Sequencing was performed on whole blood, taken in connection with sensitization to the hapten diphenylcyclopropenone (DPC). The chain recombines TRBV7-9 with TRBJ2-3, with 9 positions matching TRBD2. In DNA form, the CDR3 reads TGTGCCAGCAGCTTAAGGCGGGGGGGCCAGAACACAGATACGCAGTATTTT. This sequence encodes CASSLRRGGQNTDTQYF.